The 6 T cell receptor beta chains below come from one sample, sequenced in a study of OX40 agonist ivuxolimab in advanced cancers. The data were produced by immunoSEQ multiplex PCR, yet TCRdb's version contains in-frame clones alone and is incomplete. The table has tens of thousands of clones, more than 70% seen once. Sequencing used CD4+ or CD8+ T cells sorted from blood, obtained in a trial of the OX40 agonist ivuxolimab. These receptors all stem from an adult with an advanced solid tumor such as melanoma, head and neck, liver or kidney cancer.

The chain has TRBV28 and TRBJ2-7; D is perhaps TRBD2 (6 bases). V lost 7 bases and J lost 0, with 16 bases in between. Per the germline V gene, CDR1 is MDHEN and CDR2 is SYDVKM. This CDR3 has 15 residues. The chain's CDR3 is CASTSLGGSSYEQYF. The CDR3 DNA reads TGTGCCAGCACCTCCCTGGGGGGAAGCTCCTACGAGCAGTACTTC.

V gene TRBV10-3 combines with J gene TRBJ2-1; 7 bases map to TRBD2. CDR3 size: 14 residues. Germline V gene data show CDR1 as ENHRY and CDR2 as SYGVKD. The trim removed 2 bases at V and 9 bases at J, leaving 7 bases unmatched. The chain's CDR3 is CAISENLGGSEQFF. The CDR3 DNA is TGTGCCATCAGTGAGAATTTGGGGGGGAGTGAGCAGTTCTTC.

A single count supports this clone. The rearrangement uses TRBV6-5 and TRBJ2-2; no reliable D call. V was cut by 6 bases and J by 4 bases, with 6 bases left in between. The CDR3 covers 12 residues. CDR1 and CDR2 (germline): MNHEY, SVGAGI. CDR3 nucleotide sequence: TGTGCCAGCAGGAGCCTCACCGGGGAGCTGTTTTTT. Its translation: CASRSLTGELFF.

The rearrangement uses TRBV13 and TRBJ2-7; D might be TRBD1 (6 bases). CDR1 is PRHDT and CDR2 is FYEKMQ in the germline V gene (reference sequence). Trimming took off 0 bases at V and 0 bases at J, with 12 bases between the two ends. This CDR3 has 16 residues. The CDR3 nucleotides read TGTGCCAGCAGCTTAGGCGTAGGGGGTCCCTCCTACGAGCAGTACTTC. It yields the protein CASSLGVGGPSYEQYF.

V and J are TRBV29-1 and TRBJ2-1, with 8 bases aligning to TRBD2. J was trimmed by 5 bases and V by 0 bases; bases with no gene match: 6. This CDR3 is 15 amino acids long. Germline V gene lookup returns CDR1 SQVTM and CDR2 ANQGSEA. The CDR3 nucleotides are TGCAGCGTTGAAGATCCCAGCGGGAGACACAATGAGCAGTTCTTC. Its translation is CSVEDPSGRHNEQFF.

This chain links TRBV2 with TRBJ1-5; D is perhaps TRBD1 (5 bases). V lost 3 bases and J lost 6, with 12 bases in between. The CDR3 spans 14 residues. Germline V gene lookup returns CDR1 SNHLY and CDR2 FYNNEI. Written as DNA, the CDR3 is TGTGCCAGCAGTGATCAGGGTCTAGGTCAGCCCCAGCATTTT. As protein: CASSDQGLGQPQHF.